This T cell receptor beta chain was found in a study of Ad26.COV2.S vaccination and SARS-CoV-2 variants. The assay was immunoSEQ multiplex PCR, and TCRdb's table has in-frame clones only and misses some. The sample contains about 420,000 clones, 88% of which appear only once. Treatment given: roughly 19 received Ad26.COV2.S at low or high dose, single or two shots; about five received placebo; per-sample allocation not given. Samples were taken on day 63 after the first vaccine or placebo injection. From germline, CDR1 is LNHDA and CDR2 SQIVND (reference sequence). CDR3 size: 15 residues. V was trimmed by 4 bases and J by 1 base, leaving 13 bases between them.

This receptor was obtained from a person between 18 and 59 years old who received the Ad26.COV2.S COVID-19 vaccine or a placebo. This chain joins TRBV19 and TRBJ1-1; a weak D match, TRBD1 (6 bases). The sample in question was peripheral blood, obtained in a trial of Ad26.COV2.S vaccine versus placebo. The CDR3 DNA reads TGTGCCAGTAGTAAAATACAGGGATCGAACACTGAAGCTTTCTTT. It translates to CASSKIQGSNTEAFF.